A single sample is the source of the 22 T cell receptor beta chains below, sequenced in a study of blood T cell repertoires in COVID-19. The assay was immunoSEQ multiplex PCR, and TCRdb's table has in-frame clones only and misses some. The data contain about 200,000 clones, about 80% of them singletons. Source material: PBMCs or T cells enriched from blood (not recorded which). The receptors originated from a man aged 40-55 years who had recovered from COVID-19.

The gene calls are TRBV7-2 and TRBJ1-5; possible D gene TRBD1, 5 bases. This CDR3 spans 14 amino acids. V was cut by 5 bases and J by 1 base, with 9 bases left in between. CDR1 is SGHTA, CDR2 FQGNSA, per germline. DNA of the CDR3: TGTGCCAGCAGCGAAAGACAGAGCAATCAGCCCCAGCATTTT. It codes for CASSERQSNQPQHF. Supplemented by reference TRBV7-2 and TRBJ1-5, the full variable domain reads GAGVSQSPSNKVTEKGKDVELRCDPISGHTALYWYRQSLGQGLEFLIYFQGNSAPDKSGLPSDRFSAERTGGSVSTLTIQRTQQEDSAVYLCASSERQSNQPQHFGDGTRLSIL.

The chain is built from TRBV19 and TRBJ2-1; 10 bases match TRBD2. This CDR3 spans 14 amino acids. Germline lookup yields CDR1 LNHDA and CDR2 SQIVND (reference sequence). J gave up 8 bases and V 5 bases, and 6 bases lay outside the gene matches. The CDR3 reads CASSWSGGADEQFF. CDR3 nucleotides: TGTGCCAGTAGTTGGAGCGGGGGGGCAGATGAGCAGTTCTTC. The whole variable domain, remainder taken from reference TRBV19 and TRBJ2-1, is DGGITQSPKYLFRKEGQNVTLSCEQNLNHDAMYWYRQDPGQGLRLIYYSQIVNDFQKGDIAEGYSVSREKKESFPLTVTSAQKNPTAFYLCASSWSGGADEQFFGPGTRLTVL.

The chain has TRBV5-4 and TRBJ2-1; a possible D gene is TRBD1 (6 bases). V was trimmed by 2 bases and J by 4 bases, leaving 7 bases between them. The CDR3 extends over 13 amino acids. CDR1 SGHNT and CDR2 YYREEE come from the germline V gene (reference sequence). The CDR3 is CASSFGQYNEQFF. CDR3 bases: TGTGCCAGCAGCTTTGGACAGTACAATGAGCAGTTCTTC.

This chain's CDR3 is CATSVTSGGFNEQFF. The CDR3 DNA reads as TGTGCCACCAGTGTGACTAGCGGGGGGTTTAATGAGCAGTTCTTC. The rearrangement links TRBV24-1 to TRBJ2-1, with 13 positions matching TRBD2. The CDR3 length is 15 residues. Trimming took 5 bases from V and 7 from J; bases not matched to a gene: 4. The germline V gene has CDR1 KGHDR and CDR2 SFDVKD.

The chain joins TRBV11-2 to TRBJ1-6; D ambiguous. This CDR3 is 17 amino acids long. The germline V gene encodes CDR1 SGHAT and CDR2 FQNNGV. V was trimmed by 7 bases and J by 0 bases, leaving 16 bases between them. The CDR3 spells CASTQMPRSSYNSPLHF. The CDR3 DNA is TGTGCCAGCACCCAAATGCCGAGAAGCTCCTATAATTCACCCCTCCACTTT.

The CDR3 bases are TGTGCCAGCAGCTTGACTAGCCTTAGCACAGATACGCAGTATTTT. Amino acid sequence: CASSLTSLSTDTQYF. The rearrangement links TRBV5-5 to TRBJ2-3; weak D call: TRBD2 (6 bases). V lost 1 base to trimming and J lost 0 bases, with 9 bases between them. This CDR3 spans 15 amino acids. Germline assignment: CDR1 SGHKS and CDR2 YYEKEE (reference sequence). The full variable domain, with the rest looked up from reference TRBV5-5 and TRBJ2-3, is DAGVTQSPTHLIKTRGQQVTLRCSPISGHKSVSWYQQVLGQGPQFIFQYYEKEERGRGNFPDRFSARQFPNYSSELNVNALLLGDSALYLCASSLTSLSTDTQYFGPGTRLTVL.

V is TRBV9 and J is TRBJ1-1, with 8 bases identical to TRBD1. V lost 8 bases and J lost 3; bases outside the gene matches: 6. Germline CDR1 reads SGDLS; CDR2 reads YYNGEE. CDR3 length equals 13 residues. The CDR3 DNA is TGTGCCAGTTCCCGACAGGGGCACACTGAAGCTTTCTTT. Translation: CASSRQGHTEAFF.

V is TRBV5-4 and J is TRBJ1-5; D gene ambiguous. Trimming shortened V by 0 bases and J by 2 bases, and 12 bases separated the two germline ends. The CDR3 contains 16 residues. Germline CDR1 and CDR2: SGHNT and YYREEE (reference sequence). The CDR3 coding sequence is TGTGCCAGCAGCTTGGGTCCCCTAGACGGCAATCAGCCCCAGCATTTT. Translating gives CASSLGPLDGNQPQHF.

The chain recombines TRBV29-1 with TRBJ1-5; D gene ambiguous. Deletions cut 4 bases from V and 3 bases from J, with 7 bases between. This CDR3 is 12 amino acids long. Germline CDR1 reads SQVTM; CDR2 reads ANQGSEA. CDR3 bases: TGCAGCGTTGCGGGAAACAATCAGCCCCAGCATTTT. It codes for CSVAGNNQPQHF.

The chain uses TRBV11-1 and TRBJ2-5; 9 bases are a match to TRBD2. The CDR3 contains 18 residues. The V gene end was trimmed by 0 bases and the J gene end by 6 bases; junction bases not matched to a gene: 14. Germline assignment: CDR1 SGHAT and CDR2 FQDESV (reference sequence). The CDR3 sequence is CASSLAPASGAARKTQYF. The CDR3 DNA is TGTGCCAGCAGCTTAGCGCCGGCTAGCGGGGCTGCAAGAAAGACCCAGTACTTC. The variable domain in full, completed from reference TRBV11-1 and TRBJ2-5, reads EAEVAQSPRYKITEKSQAVAFWCDPISGHATLYWYRQILGQGPELLVQFQDESVVDDSQLPKDRFSAERLKGVDSTLKIQPAELGDSAMYLCASSLAPASGAARKTQYFGPGTRLLVL.

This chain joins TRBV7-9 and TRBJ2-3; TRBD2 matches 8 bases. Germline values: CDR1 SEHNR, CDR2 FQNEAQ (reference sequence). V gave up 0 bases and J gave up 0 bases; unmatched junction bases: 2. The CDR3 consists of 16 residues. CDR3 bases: TGTGCCAGCAGCTTAGCTGGCGGGGGGAGCACAGATACGCAGTATTTT. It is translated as CASSLAGGGSTDTQYF. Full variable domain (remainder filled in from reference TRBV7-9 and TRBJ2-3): DTGVSQNPRHKITKRGQNVTFRCDPISEHNRLYWYRQTLGQGPEFLTYFQNEAQLEKSRLLSDRFSAERPKGSFSTLEIQRTEQGDSAMYLCASSLAGGGSTDTQYFGPGTRLTVL.

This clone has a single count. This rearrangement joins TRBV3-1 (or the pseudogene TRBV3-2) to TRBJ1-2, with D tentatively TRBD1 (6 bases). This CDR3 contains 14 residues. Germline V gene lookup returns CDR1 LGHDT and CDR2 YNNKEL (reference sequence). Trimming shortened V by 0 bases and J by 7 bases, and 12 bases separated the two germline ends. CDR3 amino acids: CASSQDLGAGGYTF. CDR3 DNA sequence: TGTGCCAGCAGCCAAGACCTGGGGGCTGGTGGCTACACCTTC.

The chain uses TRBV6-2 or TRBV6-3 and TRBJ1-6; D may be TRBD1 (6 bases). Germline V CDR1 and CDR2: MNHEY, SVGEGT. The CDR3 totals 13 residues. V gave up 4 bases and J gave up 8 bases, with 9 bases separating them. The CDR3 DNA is TGTGCCAGCAGTTTTGACAGGTATTCACCCCTCCACTTT. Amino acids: CASSFDRYSPLHF.

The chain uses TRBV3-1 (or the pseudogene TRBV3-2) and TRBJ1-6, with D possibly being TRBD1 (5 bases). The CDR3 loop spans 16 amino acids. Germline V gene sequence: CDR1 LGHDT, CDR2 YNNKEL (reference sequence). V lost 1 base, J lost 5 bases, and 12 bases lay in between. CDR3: CASSQGQGRNNSPLHF. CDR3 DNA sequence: TGTGCCAGCAGCCAAGGTCAGGGAAGGAATAATTCACCCCTCCACTTT.

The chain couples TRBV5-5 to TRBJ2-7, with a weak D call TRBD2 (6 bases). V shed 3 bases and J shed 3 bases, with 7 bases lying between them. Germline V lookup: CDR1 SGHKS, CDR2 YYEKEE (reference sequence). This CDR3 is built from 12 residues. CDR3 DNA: TGTGCCAGCAGCTCGGGACTCTACGAGCAGTACTTC. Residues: CASSSGLYEQYF.

The CDR3 reads CASSSQLGQIGTQYF. CDR3 DNA: TGTGCCAGCAGCTCCCAATTAGGACAGATAGGGACGCAGTATTTT. The rearrangement uses TRBV7-2 and TRBJ2-3; TRBD1 might be the D (6 bases). CDR1 is SGHTA and CDR2 is FQGNSA in the germline V gene. V was cut by 4 bases and J by 9 bases, with 20 bases left in between. The CDR3 covers 15 residues. The variable domain in full, completed from reference TRBV7-2 and TRBJ2-3, reads GAGVSQSPSNKVTEKGKDVELRCDPISGHTALYWYRQSLGQGLEFLIYFQGNSAPDKSGLPSDRFSAERTGGSVSTLTIQRTQQEDSAVYLCASSSQLGQIGTQYFGPGTRLTVL.

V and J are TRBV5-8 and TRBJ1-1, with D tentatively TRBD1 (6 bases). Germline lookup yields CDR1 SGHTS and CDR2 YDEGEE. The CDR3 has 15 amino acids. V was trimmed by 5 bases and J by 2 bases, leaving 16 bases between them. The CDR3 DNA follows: TGTGCCAGCAGATTAACAGGGAACCTAAACACTGAAGCTTTCTTT. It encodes CASRLTGNLNTEAFF.

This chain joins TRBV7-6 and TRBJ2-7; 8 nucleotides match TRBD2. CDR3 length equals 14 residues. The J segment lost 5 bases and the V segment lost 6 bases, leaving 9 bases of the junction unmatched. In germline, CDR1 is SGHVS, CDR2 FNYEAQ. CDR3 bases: TGTGCCAGCAGTCTACGGGGGGGCCTTGACGAGCAGTACTTC. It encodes CASSLRGGLDEQYF.

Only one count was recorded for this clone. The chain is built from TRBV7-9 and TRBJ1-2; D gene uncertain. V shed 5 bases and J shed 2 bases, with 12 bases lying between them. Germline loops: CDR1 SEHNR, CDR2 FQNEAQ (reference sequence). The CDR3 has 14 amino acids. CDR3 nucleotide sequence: TGTGCCAGCAGCCTATGGGCCGAGAACTATGGCTACACCTTC. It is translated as CASSLWAENYGYTF.

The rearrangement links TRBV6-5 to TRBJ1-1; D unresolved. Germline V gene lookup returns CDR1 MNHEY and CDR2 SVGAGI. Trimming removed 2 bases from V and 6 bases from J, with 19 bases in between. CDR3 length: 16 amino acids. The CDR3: CASSYETLTFKAEAFF. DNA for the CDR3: TGTGCCAGCAGTTACGAGACTCTTACTTTTAAGGCTGAAGCTTTCTTT.

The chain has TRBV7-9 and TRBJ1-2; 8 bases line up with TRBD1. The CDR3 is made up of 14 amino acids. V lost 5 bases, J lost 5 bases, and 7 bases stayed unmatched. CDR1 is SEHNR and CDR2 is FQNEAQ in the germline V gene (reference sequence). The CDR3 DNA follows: TGTGCCAGCAGCATCGGACAGGGAGAGTATGGCTACACCTTC. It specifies CASSIGQGEYGYTF.

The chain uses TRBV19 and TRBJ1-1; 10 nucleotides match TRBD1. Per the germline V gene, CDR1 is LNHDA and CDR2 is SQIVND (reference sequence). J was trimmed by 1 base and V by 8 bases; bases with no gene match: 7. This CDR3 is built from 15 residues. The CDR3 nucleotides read TGTGCCAGTCGGTCGGGACAGGGGCAGAACACTGAAGCTTTCTTT. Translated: CASRSGQGQNTEAFF.